A single sample gave rise to the 24 T cell receptor beta chains below, sequenced in a study of CD8 T cells in ankylosing spondylitis. Their specific antigens are unknown. The study's findings and limits: Seemingly characteristic of ankylosing spondylitis blood was a TCR beta motif consisting of 7 or 8 highly homologous variants.

TCRdb re-called the 5' RACE reads with MiXCR, one entry per CDR3 protein. The table has under 550,000 distinct CDR3 sequences, 26% seen once. Sequencing input: blood, either unsorted or a sorted T cell fraction (not recorded which). Every receptor here comes from a male donor with ankylosing spondylitis.

This clonotype was found once. This rearrangement joins TRBV5-1 to TRBJ2-3, with D tentatively TRBD2 (6 bases). CDR3 length: 15 residues. V shed 0 bases and J shed 3 bases, with 11 bases lying between them. Germline lookup yields CDR1 SGHRS and CDR2 YFSETQ. CDR3 amino acids: CASSLGLGKTDTQYF. DNA of the CDR3: TGCGCCAGCAGCTTGGGACTAGGAAAGACAGATACGCAGTATTTT.

The gene calls are TRBV5-8 and TRBJ1-5; D ambiguous. CDR3 length: 15 residues. V was pared by 6 bases and J by 2 bases, with 15 bases between. Germline V CDR1 and CDR2: SGHTS, YDEGEE. The CDR3 spells CASTLRLYGNQPQHF. DNA of the CDR3: TGTGCCAGCACTCTGAGGCTGTATGGCAATCAGCCCCAGCATTTT.

The chain couples TRBV29-1 to TRBJ1-2; 8 nucleotides agree with TRBD1. The CDR3 covers 13 residues. Germline V CDR1 and CDR2: SQVTM, ANQGSEA. V was pared by 3 bases and J by 8 bases, with 8 bases of the junction left unmatched. This CDR3 is CSVELDRAGGYTF. The CDR3 DNA is TGCAGCGTTGAGCTGGACAGGGCCGGGGGCTACACCTTC.

The chain is built from TRBV2 and TRBJ2-2, with D possibly matching TRBD1 (6 bases). Looked up from germline, CDR1 is SNHLY and CDR2 is FYNNEI. V lost 5 bases to trimming and J lost 9 bases, with 13 bases between them. The CDR3 is 13 amino acids. The CDR3 here is CASSTGISRELFF. CDR3 DNA: TGTGCCAGCAGTACAGGGATAAGCCGGGAGCTGTTTTTT.

The chain links TRBV20-1 to TRBJ2-3; no clear D. Trimming stripped 3 bases from V and 1 base from J, with 14 bases between. Germline CDR1 is DFQATT and CDR2 is SNEGSKA (reference sequence). This CDR3 has 15 amino acids. The CDR3 DNA reads as TGCAGTGCTAGGTTAGAAAGGCCAGGCACAGATACGCAGTATTTT. Translation gives CSARLERPGTDTQYF.

The gene calls are TRBV7-9 and TRBJ2-3, with TRBD2 matching 8 bases. The V gene end was trimmed by 6 bases and the J gene end by 11 bases; junction bases not matched to a gene: 7. The CDR3 has 12 residues. CDR1 and CDR2 (germline): SEHNR, FQNEAQ (reference sequence). In nucleotides, the CDR3 is TGTGCCAGCAGTCCAATACGGGAGGGGCAGTATTTT. As protein: CASSPIREGQYF.

This clonotype was recorded once. The V call is TRBV7-9, the J call TRBJ1-2; D is undetermined. With 5 bases removed from V and 10 bases from J, the gap between germline ends came to 20 bases. The CDR3 length is 14 residues. CDR1 and CDR2 from the germline V gene are SEHNR and FQNEAQ (reference sequence). CDR3 in DNA: TGTGCCAGCAGCCCCCGCGTGACTCGTGGTGTCTACACCTTC. Residues: CASSPRVTRGVYTF.

This clonotype was seen only a few times. The gene calls are TRBV24-1 and TRBJ1-5; D remains ambiguous. The CDR3 length is 13 residues. Germline V lookup: CDR1 KGHDR, CDR2 SFDVKD. V gave up 4 bases and J gave up 1 base, with 4 bases separating them. CDR3 in DNA: TGTGCCACCAGTGAATACAGCAATCAGCCCCAGCATTTT. Residues: CATSEYSNQPQHF.

In its sample, this clonotype was seen a few times. The rearrangement joins TRBV5-1 to TRBJ1-4; D gene uncertain. Germline loops: CDR1 SGHRS, CDR2 YFSETQ. V gave up 4 bases and J gave up 0 bases, with 10 bases separating them. The CDR3 loop spans 15 amino acids. CDR3 loop: CASSILDPTNEKLFF. CDR3 bases: TGCGCCAGCAGCATACTAGACCCAACTAATGAAAAACTGTTTTTT.

The chain joins TRBV20-1 to TRBJ2-2, with 11 bases identical to TRBD2. Germline V gene lookup returns CDR1 DFQATT and CDR2 SNEGSKA (reference sequence). J gave up 3 bases and V 4 bases, and 19 bases lay outside the gene matches. This CDR3 region has 20 residues. The CDR3 bases are TGCAGTGCTAACCCCCCCCCTAGGGCTAGCGGGAGGACGGACACCGGGGAGCTGTTTTTT. Protein product: CSANPPPRASGRTDTGELFF.

This clonotype occurred a few times. This sequence joins TRBV20-1 and TRBJ1-1, with D possibly being TRBD1 (5 bases). The CDR3 loop spans 14 amino acids. Germline V CDR1 and CDR2: DFQATT, SNEGSKA (reference sequence). V lost 0 bases to trimming and J lost 5 bases, with 13 bases between them. The DNA for the CDR3 is TGCAGTGCTAGAGATAGTGGGGACCAAACTGAAGCTTTCTTT. This sequence encodes CSARDSGDQTEAFF.

There are a few counts of this clonotype. The genes are TRBV16 and TRBJ2-7; D is perhaps TRBD1 (6 bases). The CDR3 is 14 amino acids. CDR1 and CDR2 from the germline V gene are KGHSY and FQNENV. Trimming took off 4 bases at V and 4 bases at J, with 14 bases between the two ends. DNA for the CDR3: TGTGCCAGCAGCCTACGAAAACAGGGTTACGAGCAGTACTTC. Residues: CASSLRKQGYEQYF.

This clonotype turned up a few times. The chain links TRBV7-9 to TRBJ2-7; the D is unclear. CDR1 SEHNR and CDR2 FQNEAQ come from the germline V gene (reference sequence). Trimming removed 0 bases from V and 7 bases from J, with 10 bases in between. The CDR3 sequence is 13 residues long. The CDR3 is CASSLALPGEQYF. The CDR3 DNA reads TGTGCCAGCAGCTTAGCCTTGCCCGGGGAGCAGTACTTC.

The chain couples TRBV12-3 or TRBV12-4 to TRBJ2-6, with unresolved D. Trimming pared 10 bases from V and 1 base from J, leaving 5 bases between. This CDR3 region has 12 residues. This CDR3 is CAIVSGANVLTF. The CDR3 region has the DNA TGTGCCATTGTATCTGGGGCCAACGTCCTGACTTTC.

This clonotype was seen only a few times. The chain combines TRBV30 with TRBJ2-3; 7 bases map to TRBD1. This CDR3 comprises 14 residues. Germline trimming cut 5 bases from V and 6 bases from J; bases unmatched to any gene: 11. Germline-derived CDR1 and CDR2 are GTSNPN and SVGIG (reference sequence). The CDR3 bases are TGTGCCTGGGGTCCAAGAGGGGGCCGCGATACGCAGTATTTT. Protein: CAWGPRGGRDTQYF.

The chain carries TRBV20-1 and TRBJ2-3; no clear D. The V gene lost 6 bases and the J gene lost 1 base, with 17 bases spanning the gap. CDR3 length: 15 residues. The V gene's germline CDR1 is DFQATT and CDR2 SNEGSKA (reference sequence). The CDR3, as DNA: TGCAGTGCCACTCTCCGCCAGCAGGGCACAGATACGCAGTATTTT. This encodes CSATLRQQGTDTQYF.

This clonotype was seen a few times. The chain combines TRBV3-1 with TRBJ1-1; D remains unclear. Trimming stripped 3 bases from V and 0 bases from J, with 8 bases between. Germline-derived CDR1 and CDR2 are LGHDT and YNNKEL (reference sequence). The CDR3 consists of 14 residues. CDR3 sequence (DNA): TGTGCCAGCAGCCAGAGACCCTTGAACACTGAAGCTTTCTTT. Translating gives CASSQRPLNTEAFF.

The V and J genes are TRBV3-1 and TRBJ1-2, with D possibly TRBD1 on 5 matching bases. Germline CDR1 LGHDT, CDR2 YNNKEL (reference sequence). The CDR3 covers 14 residues. The ends were cut back, 5 bases at V and 3 bases at J, with 13 bases in the middle. CDR3 sequence (DNA): TGTGCCAGCAGCGTCGGGGCGCGGGACTATGGCTACACCTTC. Its translation is CASSVGARDYGYTF.

V is TRBV12-3 or TRBV12-4 and J is TRBJ1-2; D perhaps matches TRBD1 (6 bases). CDR3 length: 15 amino acids. The V end was cut by 8 bases, the J end by 8 bases, with 24 bases between. CDR3 protein: CASLSNGGGAKGYTF. For the CDR3, the DNA is TGTGCCAGCCTCTCCAACGGCGGGGGCGCGAAGGGCTACACCTTC.

A word on this clonotype: One end of the junction does not line up with germline, which may come from a read error. This sequence joins TRBV20-1 and TRBJ1-5; D is ambiguous. The CDR3 consists of 16 residues. Germline V lookup: CDR1 DFQATT, CDR2 SNEGSKA (reference sequence). In DNA form, the CDR3 reads TGCAGAGCTAGAGATTCGCGGGAAAATAGCAATCAGCCCCAGCATTTT. It yields the protein CRARDSRENSNQPQHF.

This clonotype was counted between two and nine times. The chain links TRBV20-1 to TRBJ1-5; D uncertain. The germline V and J ends were trimmed by 1 base and 4 bases, with 11 bases remaining between them. The length of the CDR3 is 14 residues. Germline loops: CDR1 DFQATT, CDR2 SNEGSKA (reference sequence). The CDR3 is CSARVPGRNQPQHF. In DNA form, the CDR3 reads TGCAGTGCTAGAGTCCCGGGGAGGAATCAGCCCCAGCATTTT.

This clonotype was seen a few times. This chain uses TRBV7-9 with TRBJ2-2; 7 bases are a match to TRBD2. Losses at the gene ends were 5 bases for V and 4 bases for J; bases not matched to a gene: 10. CDR1 is SEHNR and CDR2 is FQNEAQ in the germline V gene (reference sequence). This CDR3 spans 16 amino acids. The CDR3 is CASSRTGTKTTGELFF. CDR3 in DNA: TGTGCCAGCAGCCGCACCGGGACTAAAACCACCGGGGAGCTGTTTTTT. The complete variable domain, with remaining parts taken from reference TRBV7-9 and TRBJ2-2, reads DTGVSQNPRHKITKRGQNVTFRCDPISEHNRLYWYRQTLGQGPEFLTYFQNEAQLEKSRLLSDRFSAERPKGSFSTLEIQRTEQGDSAMYLCASSRTGTKTTGELFFGEGSRLTVL.

The sample holds many counts of this clonotype. This chain uses TRBV12-3 or TRBV12-4 with TRBJ1-5, with D tentatively TRBD1 (5 bases). The CDR3 is made up of 14 amino acids. The V gene lost 6 bases and the J gene lost 2 bases, with 11 bases spanning the gap. The CDR3 sequence: CASREGGGNQPQHF. In DNA form, the CDR3 reads TGTGCCAGCAGGGAGGGAGGGGGCAATCAGCCCCAGCATTTT.

The chain links TRBV4-2 to TRBJ2-7; TRBD2 matches at 7 bases. Trimming took 0 bases from V and 5 from J; bases not matched to a gene: 4. Germline lookup yields CDR1 LGHNA and CDR2 YNFKEQ. This CDR3 has 14 residues. The CDR3 DNA follows: TGTGCCAGCAGCCAAGAGAGGGCGGGGGACGAGCAGTACTTC. Translated, it gives CASSQERAGDEQYF.